The present TCR beta chain was sequenced within a study of T-cell reconstitution after alpha-beta-depleted transplantation in children. The library targeted TCRbeta and was prepared with unique molecular identifiers. Via MiXCR, TCRdb re-called the PCR reads, giving one row per CDR3 protein. This sample has about 640,000 distinct CDR3 sequences; about 15% occur once, and the top ten carry 1.1%. This clonotype was counted between two and nine times. The specimen comprised PBMCs from the stem cell graft donor, sampled from the stem cell graft. This TCR was recovered from a human donor who donated a stem cell graft to a child with acute myeloid leukemia.

CDR3 sequence (DNA): TGTGCCACCGTTAAGGAGGCATCGGCCGGTCAGCCCCAGCATTTT. The encoded protein is CATVKEASAGQPQHF. V and J are TRBV6-5 and TRBJ1-5; D not resolved. Between the trimmed V and J ends, which lost 10 bases and 6 bases, there was a span of 22 bases. Germline V gene lookup returns CDR1 MNHEY and CDR2 SVGAGI. There are 15 residues in the CDR3.